Listed here are 7 T cell receptor beta chains from one sample, sequenced in a study of cytomegalovirus exposure and HLA in healthy donors. PCR amplification relied on 60 Vbeta primers (plus 13 Jbeta primers). Generated by immunoSEQ multiplex PCR, the TCRdb table keeps only in-frame clones and is missing some. The sample carries fewer than 250,000 clones, 81% recorded once. Sequenced: PBMCs. These TCRs come from a man in his forties in good health and CMV-seropositive.

This chain links TRBV18 with TRBJ2-7; perhaps TRBD1 as D (5 bases). The CDR3 spans 15 residues. CDR1 is KGHSH, CDR2 LQKENI, per germline. V gave up 3 bases and J gave up 4 bases, with 16 bases separating them. CDR3 nucleotides: TGTGCCAGCTCACCTACTGGAATAGGGGCGTACGAGCAGTACTTC. It specifies CASSPTGIGAYEQYF. Filled out from reference TRBV18 and TRBJ2-7, the complete variable domain reads NAGVMQNPRHLVRRRGQEARLRCSPMKGHSHVYWYRQLPEEGLKFMVYLQKENIIDESGMPKERFSAEFPKEGPSILRIQQVVRGDSAAYFCASSPTGIGAYEQYFGPGTRLTVT.

J is TRBJ1-2 and V is TRBV5-1; 9 nucleotides align to TRBD1. The V gene's germline CDR1 is SGHRS and CDR2 YFSETQ. There are 14 residues in the CDR3. V was clipped by 4 bases and J by 4 bases; unmatched bases: 5. The CDR3 nucleotides are TGCGCCAGCAGCCAAGGGACAGGGACCTATGGCTACACCTTC. It encodes CASSQGTGTYGYTF.

The V gene is TRBV7-2, the J gene TRBJ1-2; 9 bases align to TRBD1. This CDR3 spans 14 amino acids. J was trimmed by 7 bases and V by 5 bases; bases with no gene match: 8. Germline CDR1 and CDR2: SGHTA and FQGNSA. The CDR3 loop reads CASSPRDRAAGYTF. CDR3 in DNA: TGTGCCAGCAGCCCCCGGGACAGGGCTGCTGGCTACACCTTC.

The V gene is TRBV10-3, the J gene TRBJ1-5; D unresolved. Germline CDR1 is ENHRY and CDR2 is SYGVKD. V was cut by 0 bases and J by 2 bases, with 5 bases left in between. CDR3 length equals 14 residues. The CDR3 reads CAISESPGNQPQHF. CDR3 nucleotides: TGTGCCATCAGTGAGTCCCCGGGCAATCAGCCCCAGCATTTT.

The V and J genes are TRBV15 and TRBJ2-7; the match to TRBD1 covers 8 bases. The CDR3 has 15 amino acids. CDR1 and CDR2 (germline): LNHNV, YYDKDF (reference sequence). V shed 5 bases and J 3 bases; nucleotides not matched to a gene: 9. CDR3 coding DNA: TGTGCCACCAGCTCTCCATGGACAGGGCTCTACGAGCAGTACTTC. Its protein is CATSSPWTGLYEQYF.

The CDR3 coding sequence is TGTGCCAGCAGCCAAGACCTAGCGGGGGGGGCTCAGCAGTTCTTC. It specifies CASSQDLAGGAQQFF. The V and J genes are TRBV4-2 and TRBJ2-1, with 12 bases fitting TRBD2. This CDR3 spans 15 amino acids. Per germline, CDR1 LGHNA and CDR2 YNFKEQ. Trimming removed 0 bases from V and 11 bases from J; junction bases left unmatched: 5.

The CDR3 region is CASSPLAGDGETQYF. The DNA of the CDR3 is TGTGCCAGCAGCCCGCTAGCGGGAGATGGGGAGACCCAGTACTTC. The chain is built from TRBV9 and TRBJ2-5, with TRBD2 identical over 10 bases. Trimming took 4 bases from V and 5 from J; bases not matched to a gene: 8. Germline-derived CDR1 and CDR2 are SGDLS and YYNGEE. This CDR3 has 15 amino acids. Full variable domain (rest looked up from reference TRBV9 and TRBJ2-5): DSGVTQTPKHLITATGQRVTLRCSPRSGDLSVYWYQQSLDQGLQFLIQYYNGEERAKGNILERFSAQQFPDLHSELNLSSLELGDSALYFCASSPLAGDGETQYFGPGTRLLVL.